The clone carrying this T cell receptor (beta chain) has more than one count but fewer than ten. Its target is not known. This specimen belongs to a study of T-cell memory formation after mild COVID-19. General study findings and limits: Largely, contracting CD4+ clones fell within CM and EM, and contracting CD8+ clones within EMRA.

TCRdb called the 5' RACE reads again in MiXCR, with one record for every CDR3 protein. The table shows 250,000 to 350,000 distinct CDR3 sequences, with 15% to 20% occurring only once. V was cut by 0 bases and J by 6 bases, with 9 bases left in between. This CDR3 spans 14 amino acids. The germline V gene has CDR1 LGHNA and CDR2 YSLEER. The TCR was taken from a man aged 18 to 30 who had mild COVID-19 (a few samples of this study predate the infection). Cell type and time point are not known. V and J are TRBV4-3 and TRBJ2-1, with D perhaps matching TRBD2 (6 bases). The sample comprised PBMCs or a T cell subset sorted from them (not recorded which). The CDR3 region has the DNA TGCGCCAGCAGCCAAGATTCGGGAGTCAATGAGCAGTTCTTC. Residues: CASSQDSGVNEQFF.